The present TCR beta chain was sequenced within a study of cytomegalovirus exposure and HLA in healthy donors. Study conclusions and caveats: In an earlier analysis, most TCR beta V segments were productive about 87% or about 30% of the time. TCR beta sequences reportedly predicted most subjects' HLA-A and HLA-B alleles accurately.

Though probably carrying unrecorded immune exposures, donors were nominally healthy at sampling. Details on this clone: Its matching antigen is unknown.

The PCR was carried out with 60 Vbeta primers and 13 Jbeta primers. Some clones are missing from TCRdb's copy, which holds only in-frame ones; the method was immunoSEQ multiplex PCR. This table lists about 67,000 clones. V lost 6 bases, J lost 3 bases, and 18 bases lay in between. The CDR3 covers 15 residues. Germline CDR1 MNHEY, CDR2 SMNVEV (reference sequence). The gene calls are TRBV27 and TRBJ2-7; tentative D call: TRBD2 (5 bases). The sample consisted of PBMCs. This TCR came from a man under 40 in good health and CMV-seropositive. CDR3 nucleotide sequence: TGTGCCAGCAGACGGTCGGTTGGAGAGGGCTACGAGCAGTACTTC. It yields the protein CASRRSVGEGYEQYF.